This TCR beta chain was found in a study of response to subunit inactivated influenza vaccine. TCRdb reprocessed the RT-PCR reads via MiXCR and lists one record per CDR3 protein. The sample holds under 550,000 distinct CDR3 sequences; approximately 7.1% are singletons and the top ten take 10% to 15%. V lost 3 bases and J 2 bases, leaving 8 bases between the germline ends. The CDR3 is 13 residues long. V gene TRBV12-3 or TRBV12-4 combines with J gene TRBJ2-7; D is uncertain. The origin of this receptor is a man aged 45-69 years who received an inactivated influenza vaccine. The starting material was PBMCs from blood, obtained roughly 24 months after vaccination. CDR3 in amino acids: CASSFRETYEQYF. The CDR3 nucleotides are TGTGCCAGCAGTTTTAGAGAGACCTACGAGCAGTACTTC.